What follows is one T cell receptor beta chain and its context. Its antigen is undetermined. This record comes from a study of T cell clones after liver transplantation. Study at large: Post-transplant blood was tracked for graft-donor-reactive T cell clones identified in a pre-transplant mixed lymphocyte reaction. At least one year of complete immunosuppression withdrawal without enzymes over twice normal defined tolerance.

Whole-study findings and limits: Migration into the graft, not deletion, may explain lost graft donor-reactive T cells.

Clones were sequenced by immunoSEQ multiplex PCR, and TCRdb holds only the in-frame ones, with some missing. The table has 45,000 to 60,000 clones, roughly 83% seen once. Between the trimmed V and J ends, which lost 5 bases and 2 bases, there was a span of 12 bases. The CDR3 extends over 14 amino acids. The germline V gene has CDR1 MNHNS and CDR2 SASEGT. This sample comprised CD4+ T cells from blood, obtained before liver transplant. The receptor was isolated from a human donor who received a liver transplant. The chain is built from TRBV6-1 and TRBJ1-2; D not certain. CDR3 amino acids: CASSFRPDNYGYTF. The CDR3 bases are TGTGCCAGCAGTTTCCGACCGGACAACTATGGCTACACCTTC.